This T cell receptor (beta chain) comes out of a study of cytomegalovirus exposure and HLA in healthy donors. Study results and caveats: Associated with cytomegalovirus, according to the listing, were 164 TCR beta chains. Sequencing probably produced one cluster of sequence variants that were highly shared. TCR beta V- and J-gene trimming, according to a later analysis, was linked to a missense DCLRE1C variant.

60 Vbeta and 13 Jbeta primers were used in PCR. Generated by immunoSEQ multiplex PCR, the TCRdb table keeps only in-frame clones and is missing some. The sample contains approximately 190,000 clones, 81% of which appear only once. V lost 6 bases, J lost 9 bases, and 16 bases stayed unmatched. The CDR3 contains 18 residues. The germline V gene has CDR1 MDHEN and CDR2 SYDVKM. Comments on this clone: What it recognizes is unknown.

The chain joins TRBV28 to TRBJ2-1, with 14 bases matching TRBD2. Sequencing used PBMCs. This TCR derives from a middle-aged man in good health and CMV-seropositive. DNA for the CDR3: TGTGCCAGCAGCCAACCACTATTGACTAGCGGGAGGGCAGGTGAGCAGTTCTTC. Translation: CASSQPLLTSGRAGEQFF. The full variable domain, its missing parts supplied by reference TRBV28 and TRBJ2-1, is DVKVTQSSRYLVKRTGEKVFLECVQDMDHENMFWYRQDPGLGLRLIYFSYDVKMKEKGDIPEGYSVSREKKERFSLILESASTNQTSMYLCASSQPLLTSGRAGEQFFGPGTRLTVL.